This entry lists 3 T cell receptor beta chains sequenced from one sample in a study of cytomegalovirus exposure and HLA in healthy donors. Researchers ran the PCR with 60 Vbeta and 13 Jbeta primers. Using immunoSEQ multiplex PCR, the repertoire was profiled, and TCRdb retains in-frame clones only, with some absent. This repertoire includes tens of thousands of clones. Sequenced input: PBMCs. These receptors all come from a middle-aged woman in good health and CMV-seropositive.

This sequence joins TRBV9 and TRBJ2-7, with TRBD2 matching 10 bases. The CDR3 runs to 14 residues. The junction had 6 bases not matched to a gene; V was cut back by 3 bases and J by 6 bases. In germline, CDR1 is SGDLS, CDR2 YYNGEE. CDR3 nucleotides: TGTGCCAGCAGCGCCCAACTAGCGGGGATCGAGCAGTACTTC. As protein: CASSAQLAGIEQYF.

The chain has TRBV5-6 and TRBJ2-7; 8 nucleotides agree with TRBD2. The CDR3 has 15 amino acids. The trim removed 0 bases at V and 11 bases at J, leaving 13 bases unmatched. Germline assignment: CDR1 SGHDT and CDR2 YYEEEE. CDR3 sequence: CASSLGTLTSARKYF. DNA for the CDR3: TGTGCCAGCAGCTTGGGGACTTTGACTAGCGCGAGAAAGTACTTC.

This chain links TRBV4-3 with TRBJ1-3, with a tentative D call TRBD1 (6 bases). The V end was cut by 0 bases, the J end by 4 bases, with 16 bases between. This CDR3 has 17 amino acids. Germline lookup yields CDR1 LGHNA and CDR2 YSLEER. Written as DNA, the CDR3 is TGCGCCAGCAGCCAAGATCAGGACAGCGATCTCGGAAACACCATATATTTT. Translating it yields CASSQDQDSDLGNTIYF.